The 14 T cell receptor beta chains listed next were all sequenced from one sample in a study of blood T cell repertoires in COVID-19. The protocol was immunoSEQ multiplex PCR, while the TCRdb copy is restricted to in-frame clones and leaves out a portion. Of about 200,000 clones listed, roughly 90% are singletons. Material for sequencing was PBMCs or T cells enriched from blood (not recorded which). These receptors originate from a woman aged 18-29 years who had recovered from COVID-19.

Remarks on this clone: The junction departs from germline at one end; a sequencing error may be responsible. V and J are TRBV11-2 and TRBJ2-3, with D unclear. Germline-derived CDR1 and CDR2 are SGHAT and FQNNGV. The CDR3 length is 13 residues. The CDR3 loop is CASSLEYSDTQYF. The CDR3 bases are TGTGCCAGCAGCCTAGAGTACTCGGATACGCAGTATTTT.

The CDR3 region is CASSVEEGRVTQYF. Written as DNA, the CDR3 is TGTGCCAGCAGCGTAGAGGAGGGCCGGGTGACCCAGTACTTC. The chain employs TRBV9 and TRBJ2-5, with a possible D match to TRBD2 (6 bases). The V gene's germline CDR1 is SGDLS and CDR2 YYNGEE. The CDR3 has 14 residues. Trimming removed 0 bases at V and 7 bases at J, with 13 bases between.

The chain recombines TRBV18 with TRBJ2-2; 7 nucleotides agree with TRBD2. CDR1 and CDR2 from the germline V gene are KGHSH and LQKENI. Losses at the gene ends were 3 bases for V and 0 bases for J; bases not matched to a gene: 4. This CDR3 is 16 amino acids long. DNA for the CDR3: TGTGCCAGCTCACCGCTAGCGGCGACGAACACCGGGGAGCTGTTTTTT. Translation gives CASSPLAATNTGELFF.

DNA for the CDR3: TGCGCCAGCAGTGAGTCAAGACTAGCGGGGGGAAATGAGCAGTTCTTC. Translated, it gives CASSESRLAGGNEQFF. The V gene is TRBV10-1, the J gene TRBJ2-1; 13 nucleotides agree with TRBD2. Trimming took 0 bases from V and 7 from J; bases not matched to a gene: 3. This CDR3 contains 16 residues. Germline V CDR1 and CDR2: WNHNN, SYGVQD (reference sequence).

V gene TRBV3-1 (or the pseudogene TRBV3-2) combines with J gene TRBJ2-7, with 12 bases fitting TRBD2. With V trimmed by 2 bases and J by 2 bases, 1 base remained unmatched. CDR3 length: 15 amino acids. Germline loops: CDR1 LGHDT, CDR2 YNNKEL (reference sequence). The CDR3 here is CASSQPSGGAYEQYF. CDR3 bases: TGTGCCAGCAGCCAACCTAGCGGGGGGGCCTACGAGCAGTACTTC.

The chain couples TRBV30 to TRBJ1-6; TRBD1 is a possible D gene (6 bases). V was cut by 2 bases and J by 5 bases, with 10 bases left in between. The germline V gene has CDR1 GTSNPN and CDR2 SVGIG (reference sequence). The CDR3 contains 14 residues. The CDR3, as DNA: TGTGCCTGGAGTCCTCAGGGGAATAATTCACCCCTCCACTTT. Translation gives CAWSPQGNNSPLHF. The variable domain in full, completed from reference TRBV30 and TRBJ1-6, reads SQTIHQWPATLVQPVGSPLSLECTVEGTSNPNLYWYRQAAGRGLQLLFYSVGIGQISSEVPQNLSASRPQDRQFILSSKKLLLSDSGFYLCAWSPQGNNSPLHFGNGTRLTVT.

This clone was counted a single time. This sequence joins TRBV6-5 and TRBJ2-1; D not resolved. Germline CDR1 is MNHEY and CDR2 is SVGAGI. Deletions cut 2 bases from V and 0 bases from J, with 8 bases between. The CDR3 is 15 residues long. This chain's CDR3 is CASSYDRSSYNEQFF. CDR3 DNA: TGTGCCAGCAGTTACGATAGGAGCTCCTACAATGAGCAGTTCTTC.

The gene calls are TRBV3-1 (or the pseudogene TRBV3-2) and TRBJ1-1, with D unclear. The CDR3 loop spans 13 amino acids. Germline-derived CDR1 and CDR2 are LGHDT and YNNKEL (reference sequence). Between the trimmed V and J ends, which lost 3 bases and 4 bases, there was a span of 9 bases. CDR3 region: CASSHGRGTEAFF. CDR3 DNA sequence: TGTGCCAGCAGCCACGGACGGGGCACTGAAGCTTTCTTT.

This chain connects TRBV10-3 to TRBJ1-2, with 9 bases that match TRBD1. The junction had 6 bases not matched to a gene; V was cut back by 11 bases and J by 2 bases. Germline CDR1 reads ENHRY; CDR2 reads SYGVKD. The CDR3 runs to 13 residues. Written as DNA, the CDR3 is TGTGCCTCAACAGGGGGCGCGAACTATGGCTACACCTTC. Translating gives CASTGGANYGYTF.

CDR3 loop: CASSVEENMNTEAFF. The CDR3 nucleotides read TGTGCCAGCAGCGTAGAGGAGAACATGAACACTGAAGCTTTCTTT. The chain carries TRBV9 and TRBJ1-1; the D is unclear. Germline CDR1 reads SGDLS; CDR2 reads YYNGEE. Trimming removed 0 bases at V and 0 bases at J, with 9 bases between. The CDR3 has 15 residues. Supplemented by reference TRBV9 and TRBJ1-1, the full variable domain reads DSGVTQTPKHLITATGQRVTLRCSPRSGDLSVYWYQQSLDQGLQFLIQYYNGEERAKGNILERFSAQQFPDLHSELNLSSLELGDSALYFCASSVEENMNTEAFFGQGTRLTVV.

This chain connects TRBV5-4 to TRBJ2-1; 10 nucleotides match TRBD2. Trimming took 3 bases from V and 0 from J; bases not matched to a gene: 6. The CDR3 consists of 17 residues. Germline-derived CDR1 and CDR2 are SGHNT and YYREEE (reference sequence). The chain's CDR3 is CASSSTGTSVSYNEQFF. CDR3 DNA sequence: TGTGCCAGCAGCTCAACCGGGACTAGCGTCTCCTACAATGAGCAGTTCTTC.

V is TRBV18 and J is TRBJ1-1, with D tentatively TRBD1 (6 bases). The germline gives CDR1 KGHSH, CDR2 LQKENI. This CDR3 is built from 15 residues. V was trimmed by 3 bases and J by 3 bases, leaving 14 bases between them. CDR3 region: CASSPPRGGDTEAFF. The DNA for the CDR3 is TGTGCCAGCTCACCCCCCAGGGGTGGGGACACTGAAGCTTTCTTT. Full variable domain (rest looked up from reference TRBV18 and TRBJ1-1): NAGVMQNPRHLVRRRGQEARLRCSPMKGHSHVYWYRQLPEEGLKFMVYLQKENIIDESGMPKERFSAEFPKEGPSILRIQQVVRGDSAAYFCASSPPRGGDTEAFFGQGTRLTVV.

The rearrangement links TRBV5-5 to TRBJ2-7; 11 bases are a match to TRBD1. Per germline, CDR1 SGHKS and CDR2 YYEKEE (reference sequence). After removal of 4 bases from V and 3 bases from J, the junction contained 9 bases not matched to a gene. The CDR3 loop spans 16 amino acids. CDR3 nucleotide sequence: TGTGCCAGCAGCCCCGGACAGGGGGCGCCGGGCTACGAGCAGTACTTC. It is translated as CASSPGQGAPGYEQYF.

V is TRBV28 and J is TRBJ1-3, with D unresolved. The germline CDR1 and CDR2 sequences are MDHEN and SYDVKM. This CDR3 is 13 amino acids long. V was trimmed by 8 bases and J by 0 bases, leaving 8 bases between them. The DNA of the CDR3 is TGTGCCAGCTCCCTCGGCTCTGGAAACACCATATATTTT. Residues: CASSLGSGNTIYF. Supplemented by reference TRBV28 and TRBJ1-3, the full variable domain reads DVKVTQSSRYLVKRTGEKVFLECVQDMDHENMFWYRQDPGLGLRLIYFSYDVKMKEKGDIPEGYSVSREKKERFSLILESASTNQTSMYLCASSLGSGNTIYFGEGSWLTVV.